The 19 T cell receptor beta chains presented below share a single source sample, sequenced in a study of T cell repertoires and Cas9 in healthy adults. Using immunoSEQ multiplex PCR, the repertoire was profiled, and TCRdb retains in-frame clones only, with some absent. Of 20,000 to 25,000 clones detected, about 92% appear once; the ten largest clones hold about 0.69%. The material sequenced was CD4+ effector T cells (CD127+, CD25-, CD137-, CD154-) from PBMCs; culture status not recorded. These receptors were taken from a human donor in good health.

The chain combines TRBV11-3 with TRBJ2-5, with D maybe TRBD1 (6 bases). CDR3 length: 15 amino acids. With 1 base removed from V and 5 bases from J, the gap between germline ends came to 14 bases. Per the germline V gene, CDR1 is SGHNT and CDR2 is YENEEA. The CDR3 loop is CASSLGWGTMETQYF. The CDR3 nucleotides read TGTGCCAGCAGCTTAGGTTGGGGGACAATGGAGACCCAGTACTTC.

This sequence joins TRBV5-4 and TRBJ1-1; D is perhaps TRBD1 (5 bases). CDR1 and CDR2 from the germline V gene are SGHNT and YYREEE (reference sequence). The length of the CDR3 is 14 residues. The V end was cut by 0 bases, the J end by 2 bases, with 8 bases between. The CDR3 spells CASSLAGFNTEAFF. Written as DNA, the CDR3 is TGTGCCAGCAGCTTGGCAGGGTTTAACACTGAAGCTTTCTTT.

The rearrangement links TRBV7-2 to TRBJ1-5; D not resolved. CDR3 length equals 15 residues. V was trimmed by 3 bases and J by 3 bases, leaving 12 bases between them. The germline V gene encodes CDR1 SGHTA and CDR2 FQGNSA. CDR3 nucleotide sequence: TGTGCCAGCAGCTTCATAGGGCGGAACAATCAGCCCCAGCATTTT. Protein sequence: CASSFIGRNNQPQHF.

This clone was seen just once. The chain employs TRBV5-1 and TRBJ2-1; the D gene is possibly TRBD2 (5 bases). Germline V gene lookup returns CDR1 SGHRS and CDR2 YFSETQ. V was trimmed by 2 bases and J by 8 bases, leaving 11 bases between them. There are 13 residues in the CDR3. This chain's CDR3 is CASSFLEAYEQFF. The CDR3 DNA follows: TGCGCCAGCAGCTTTTTGGAGGCGTATGAGCAGTTCTTC.

This chain links TRBV11-3 with TRBJ2-3; 7 positions match TRBD1. The V gene end was trimmed by 1 base and the J gene end by 2 bases; junction bases not matched to a gene: 6. Germline assignment: CDR1 SGHNT and CDR2 YENEEA. This CDR3 has 16 amino acids. The CDR3 sequence: CASSLGEQGTTDTQYF. In DNA form, the CDR3 reads TGTGCCAGCAGCTTAGGGGAACAGGGGACCACAGATACGCAGTATTTT.

This chain joins TRBV11-2 and TRBJ2-7, with TRBD2 matching 7 bases. Trimming removed 3 bases from V and 3 bases from J; junction bases left unmatched: 11. Germline lookup yields CDR1 SGHAT and CDR2 FQNNGV. The CDR3 runs to 16 residues. CDR3 nucleotides: TGTGCCAGCAGCTTTAGCCCGGGGGGTCTCGTCTACGAGCAGTACTTC. Translating gives CASSFSPGGLVYEQYF.

The J gene is TRBJ1-5, the V gene TRBV30, with D unresolved. This CDR3 spans 13 amino acids. Trimming took off 2 bases at V and 3 bases at J, with 8 bases between the two ends. Germline V gene data show CDR1 as GTSNPN and CDR2 as SVGIG (reference sequence). The CDR3 spells CAWSKDSNQPQHF. The CDR3 DNA sequence: TGTGCCTGGAGTAAGGATTCCAATCAGCCCCAGCATTTT.

This clone is a singleton in its sample. The J gene is TRBJ1-1, the V gene TRBV6-6; D perhaps matches TRBD1 (5 bases). Trimming cost V 2 bases and J 2 bases, with 12 bases left between them. Germline CDR1 is MNHNY and CDR2 is SVGAGI (reference sequence). The CDR3 totals 15 residues. The CDR3 DNA reads TGTGCCAGCAGTTACCTCCCCGGGGCCAACACTGAAGCTTTCTTT. Translated, it gives CASSYLPGANTEAFF.

This clone was seen only a few times. V is TRBV7-9 and J is TRBJ2-1; no definite D call. V lost 4 bases and J 3 bases, leaving 7 bases between the germline ends. Per the germline V gene, CDR1 is SEHNR and CDR2 is FQNEAQ (reference sequence). CDR3 size: 13 residues. The CDR3 region is CASSSPGYNEQFF. The CDR3 region has the DNA TGTGCCAGCAGCTCCCCAGGCTACAATGAGCAGTTCTTC.

The V gene is TRBV4-1, the J gene TRBJ2-1; D is undetermined. Germline values: CDR1 MGHRA, CDR2 YSYEKL. The CDR3 has 14 amino acids. V shed 7 bases and J shed 8 bases, with 18 bases lying between them. The CDR3 region has the DNA TGCGCCAGCAAAAAGGCCTATAGCAACCATGAGCAGTTCTTC. Its translation: CASKKAYSNHEQFF.

V gene TRBV5-1 combines with J gene TRBJ2-2, with 8 bases matching TRBD1. The ends lost 4 bases at V and 7 bases at J; junction bases unmatched: 9. Germline V gives CDR1 SGHRS, CDR2 YFSETQ. The CDR3 spans 15 residues. The CDR3: CASSLMTGDNGELFF. CDR3 DNA: TGCGCCAGCAGCCTAATGACAGGGGATAACGGGGAGCTGTTTTTT.

The rearrangement uses TRBV18 and TRBJ2-4; TRBD1 is a possible D gene (6 bases). The CDR3 sequence is 14 residues long. From germline, CDR1 is KGHSH and CDR2 LQKENI. Trimming pared 4 bases from V and 7 bases from J, leaving 14 bases between. For the CDR3, the DNA is TGTGCCAGCTCACTCCAAGGGGGTTGGAACATTCAGTACTTC. Translating gives CASSLQGGWNIQYF.

The genes are TRBV5-1 and TRBJ2-7, with D possibly being TRBD1 (5 bases). The V end was cut by 0 bases, the J end by 2 bases, with 15 bases between. This CDR3 comprises 16 residues. CDR1 is SGHRS, CDR2 YFSETQ, per germline. CDR3: CASSLALAQGTYEQYF. Here the CDR3 DNA reads TGCGCCAGCAGCTTGGCCTTAGCTCAGGGTACCTACGAGCAGTACTTC.

This clone was counted once. The rearrangement joins TRBV6-4 to TRBJ1-5; D perhaps matches TRBD1 (5 bases). Germline values: CDR1 MRHNA, CDR2 SNTAGT. V gave up 7 bases and J gave up 7 bases, with 20 bases separating them. The CDR3 length is 15 residues. DNA of the CDR3: TGTGCCAGCATGGTGGTAAGGGGTGATGGCCAGCCCCAGCATTTT. Its protein product is CASMVVRGDGQPQHF.

The genes are TRBV18 and TRBJ1-2, with D uncertain. Trimming stripped 2 bases from V and 2 bases from J, with 9 bases between. Germline assignment: CDR1 KGHSH and CDR2 LQKENI. This CDR3 has 14 residues. The CDR3 here is CASSPGQINYGYTF. CDR3 coding DNA: TGTGCCAGCTCACCAGGGCAGATAAACTATGGCTACACCTTC.

V usage is TRBV5-4 and J usage is TRBJ1-1; D is undetermined. The CDR3 has 14 residues. The V gene lost 0 bases and the J gene lost 4 bases, with 10 bases spanning the gap. Germline CDR1 SGHNT, CDR2 YYREEE (reference sequence). CDR3 nucleotide sequence: TGTGCCAGCAGCTTGGGAGGACGAGCCACTGAAGCTTTCTTT. This translates into CASSLGGRATEAFF.

The rearrangement uses TRBV11-3 and TRBJ1-1, with TRBD1 matching over 9 bases. The length of the CDR3 is 13 residues. Germline V lookup: CDR1 SGHNT, CDR2 YENEEA. Trimming removed 5 bases from V and 6 bases from J; junction bases left unmatched: 4. As DNA, the CDR3 is TGTGCCAGCAGCCCCGGGACAGGGCCTGAAGCTTTCTTT. The encoded protein is CASSPGTGPEAFF.

The J gene is TRBJ1-5, the V gene TRBV12-2. TRBV12-2 is marked as a pseudogene. This CDR3 has 12 residues. CDR3 region: CASRLGNQPQHF. The CDR3 region has the DNA TGTGCAAGTCGCCTGGGCAATCAGCCCCAGCATTTT.

The chain is built from TRBV5-1 and TRBJ2-5; weak D call: TRBD2 (5 bases). This CDR3 has 14 amino acids. Looked up from germline, CDR1 is SGHRS and CDR2 is YFSETQ. V lost 4 bases and J 2 bases, leaving 12 bases between the germline ends. The DNA for the CDR3 is TGCGCCAGCAGCCCCCTGTCGGGGCAAGAGACCCAGTACTTC. This gives the protein CASSPLSGQETQYF. The variable domain in full, with the rest retrieved from reference TRBV5-1 and TRBJ2-5, is KAGVTQTPRYLIKTRGQQVTLSCSPISGHRSVSWYQQTPGQGLQFLFEYFSETQRNKGNFPGRFSGRQFSNSRSEMNVSTLELGDSALYLCASSPLSGQETQYFGPGTRLLVL.